The T cell receptor (beta chain) described here comes from a study of vaccination effects on CD4 cells after COVID-19 (dated by TCRdb to the early 2020s). Study-wide context: In the ViraFEST assay, PBMC were stimulated with viral peptide pools, and TCR sequencing was then used to find antigen-specific CD4+ T cell clonotypes based on their expansion. Post-vaccine samples across the study were collected a median of 72 days after the second dose, with a range of 14 to 241. About 2.2 million PBMC per well were cultured in IMDM with roughly 5% human AB serum, 8.5 to 10 IU/ml IL-2 and gentamicin, plus 10 ug/ml peptides. In both COVID-19 convalescent patients and infection-naive vaccine recipients, the study compared SARS-CoV-2 spike-specific CD4+ TCR repertoires from before mRNA vaccination with those from after it. Altogether, some 10 COVID-19 convalescent patients and several SARS-CoV-2-naive healthy vaccine recipients made up the full study. In the study, cultures from other donors were sequenced using the Oncomine TCR Beta short-read assay on an Illumina iSeq 100.

The CDR3 measures 12 amino acids from cysteine to phenylalanine. Only the CDR3 part of the read is kept: 36 bases, read in frame from the first base. Clipping removes 4 bases from V and 15 bases from J, with 5 as the unmatched junction base count. CDR1 MGHRA and CDR2 YSYEKL are derived from the germline V gene. Findings and caveats that apply to the study as a whole: The study was limited by a small number of convalescent patients and lacked early post-infection timepoints. At late post-vaccination timepoints, both infection-induced and vaccine-induced clones showed marked clonal contraction, consistent with waning T cell responses. Among healthy vaccine recipients, nearly all vaccine-induced clones were SARS-CoV-2 mono-reactive, and only 1 of 255 was cross-reactive with common cold coronaviruses.

Note on this clone: What this receptor recognizes is not known. No qualities accompany the bases; no much larger clone lies one base away.

The method was the immunoSEQ multiplex PCR assay. DNA from the CD4+ T cells that had been cultured and isolated underwent TCR beta CDR3 sequencing. The authors processed their data as follows. Non-productive TCR sequences were discarded, and reads were trimmed to the CDR3 region, with only CDR3s of 7 or more amino acids retained. Antigen-specific clonotypes were identified using the MANAFEST web app by comparison of expansion in peptide wells against reference cultures. For clones to be considered positive, expansion at FDR<0.05 versus reference and all other wells, an odds ratio above 5, and a frequency above 0.1% in two replicate wells were required. A clonotype was called cross-reactive if it was significantly expanded both in SARS-CoV-2 spike wells and in at least one common cold coronavirus spike condition. CDR3 similarity was assessed by Levenshtein distance with the stringdist R package, and unrooted trees were built with ape in R 3.6.1. TCRdb obtained this table from immuneACCESS and retained in-frame rearrangements with V and J assigned. These tables miss some clones; where compared with another copy, unresolved V genes account for less than half of the shortfall, and the remainder is unexplained. V, J and clone size are those of that table, while D and trimming were read from the DNA. Here the sample has roughly 41,000 clones; about 70% occur a single time. The top ten constitute approximately 7.7% of the sample.

After around eleven days of culture, CD4+ T cells were isolated with the EasySep CD4+ T cell isolation kit. Each participant received two doses of an mRNA SARS-CoV-2 vaccine, either BNT162b2 or mRNA-1273. None of the healthy vaccine recipients had a prior SARS-CoV-2 infection, which was confirmed by nucleocapsid antibody tests that came back negative both before and after vaccination. On days 3 and 7, half of the culture medium was replaced with fresh IL-2-containing medium. Unless otherwise noted, each peptide stimulation condition was cultured in triplicate wells. PBMC were separated from whole blood using Ficoll-Paque Plus gradient centrifugation and were then either cryopreserved at -140C or used fresh. The QIAamp micro DNA kit was used to extract genomic DNA from the cultured CD4+ T cells.

The chain is assembled from TRBV4-1 and TRBJ2-1, and TRBD2 matches 11 of the central bases. The TCR originated in a human donor who received a COVID-19 vaccine. Sample: CD4+ T cells from PBMCs cultured without peptide, taken after COVID-19 vaccination. CDR3 protein: CASSPLAGGRFF. In nucleotide form, the sequence is TGCGCCAGCAGCCCTTTAGCGGGGGGGCGGTTCTTC.